The 7 T cell receptor beta chains reported below all come from one sample, sequenced in a study of control samples from healthy donors and cancer patients. This table comes from immunoSEQ multiplex PCR, and its TCRdb copy is limited to in-frame clones, with some not included. Of around 130,000 clones detected, around 93% appear once; the ten largest clones hold around 7.9%. The sequenced sample was blood. Every receptor here comes from a man aged 18 to 29 in good health.

In this sample, this clone turned up once. The V and J genes are TRBV10-3 and TRBJ2-7; D perhaps matches TRBD1 (6 bases). The germline V gene encodes CDR1 ENHRY and CDR2 SYGVKD. The CDR3 contains 15 residues. V lost 0 bases, J lost 6 bases, and 15 bases lay in between. The CDR3 nucleotides read TGTGCCATCAGTGAGTCCTGGCTAACAGGGACCGAGCAGTACTTC. Amino acids: CAISESWLTGTEQYF.

The V call is TRBV29-1, the J call TRBJ1-2; possible D gene TRBD1, 5 bases. The CDR3 totals 12 residues. The germline V gene has CDR1 SQVTM and CDR2 ANQGSEA. The ends were cut back, 6 bases at V and 5 bases at J, with 13 bases in the middle. The CDR3 reads CSVTGPKYGYTF. The CDR3 coding sequence is TGCAGCGTAACGGGACCGAAATATGGCTACACCTTC.

This sequence joins TRBV6-1 and TRBJ1-6; no reliable D call. Germline CDR1 and CDR2: MNHNS and SASEGT. The CDR3 extends over 15 amino acids. V was shortened by 3 bases and J by 0 bases, with 6 bases between the two germline ends. DNA for the CDR3: TGTGCCAGCAGTGATCACAGCTCCTATAATTCACCCCTCCACTTT. It codes for CASSDHSSYNSPLHF.

In this sample, this clone turned up a few times. V is TRBV27 and J is TRBJ1-2, with D uncertain. V was trimmed by 5 bases and J by 4 bases, leaving 11 bases between them. This CDR3 is built from 13 residues. Per the germline V gene, CDR1 is MNHEY and CDR2 is SMNVEV (reference sequence). The CDR3 reads CASSGWESYGYTF. CDR3 DNA sequence: TGTGCCAGCAGTGGTTGGGAGAGCTATGGCTACACCTTC.

This chain connects TRBV2 to TRBJ1-1, with TRBD1 matching over 8 bases. The V gene end was trimmed by 9 bases and the J gene end by 5 bases; junction bases not matched to a gene: 8. This CDR3 is built from 13 residues. Germline V CDR1 and CDR2: SNHLY, FYNNEI. The CDR3 reads CARLGQGGTEAFF. The CDR3 DNA follows: TGTGCCAGATTAGGACAGGGAGGGACTGAAGCTTTCTTT.

The chain links TRBV12-5 to TRBJ2-7; the match to TRBD1 covers 8 bases. The germline V gene encodes CDR1 LGHNT and CDR2 FRNRAP. The CDR3 is made up of 14 amino acids. The J segment lost 3 bases and the V segment lost 6 bases, leaving 7 bases of the junction unmatched. CDR3 sequence reads: CASGEGQAIYEQYF. CDR3 DNA: TGTGCTAGTGGCGAGGGACAGGCTATCTACGAGCAGTACTTC. Filled out from reference TRBV12-5 and TRBJ2-7, the complete variable domain reads DARVTQTPRHKVTEMGQEVTMRCQPILGHNTVFWYRQTMMQGLELLAYFRNRAPLDDSGMPKDRFSAEMPDATLATLKIQPSEPRDSAVYFCASGEGQAIYEQYFGPGTRLTVT.

This clone was seen just once. This chain uses TRBV5-1 with TRBJ1-6, with a weak D call TRBD1 (5 bases). The CDR3 is 15 residues long. The V and J ends lost 4 bases and 6 bases respectively, with 14 bases between them. CDR1 is SGHRS, CDR2 YFSETQ, per germline. CDR3 protein: CASSIGASGNSPLHF. As DNA, the CDR3 is TGCGCCAGCAGCATCGGGGCAAGCGGTAATTCACCCCTCCACTTT.